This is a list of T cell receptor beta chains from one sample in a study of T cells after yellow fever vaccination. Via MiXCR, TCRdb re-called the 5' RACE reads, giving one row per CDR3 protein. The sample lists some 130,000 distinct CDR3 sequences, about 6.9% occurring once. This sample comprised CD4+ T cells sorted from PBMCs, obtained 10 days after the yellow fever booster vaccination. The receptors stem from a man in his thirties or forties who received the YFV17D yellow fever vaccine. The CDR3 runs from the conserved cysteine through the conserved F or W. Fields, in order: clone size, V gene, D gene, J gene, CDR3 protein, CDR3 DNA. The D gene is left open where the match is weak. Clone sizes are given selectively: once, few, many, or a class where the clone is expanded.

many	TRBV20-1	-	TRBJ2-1	CSAPPSGSSYNEQFF	TGCAGTGCCCCCCCAAGCGGAAGCTCCTACAATGAGCAGTTCTTC
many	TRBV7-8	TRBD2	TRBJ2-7	CASSLTRGGGARIHEQYF	TGTGCCAGCAGCTTAACTCGCGGGGGAGGCGCTAGAATCCACGAGCAGTACTTC
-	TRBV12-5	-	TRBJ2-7	CASGLPSRGAREEQYF	TGTGCTAGTGGTTTGCCCTCCAGAGGGGCCAGGGAAGAGCAGTACTTC
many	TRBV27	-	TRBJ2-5	CASSSRGETQYF	TGTGCCAGCAGTTCCAGGGGAGAGACCCAGTACTTC
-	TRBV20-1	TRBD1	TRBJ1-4	CSAMTGTGGEKLFF	TGCAGTGCTATGACCGGGACAGGTGGGGAAAAACTGTTTTTT
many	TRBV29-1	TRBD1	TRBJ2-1	CSVDGDRAKYNEQFF	TGCAGCGTTGATGGGGACAGGGCCAAGTACAATGAGCAGTTCTTC
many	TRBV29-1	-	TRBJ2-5	CSVETMNGETQYF	TGCAGCGTTGAGACGATGAACGGAGAGACCCAGTACTTC
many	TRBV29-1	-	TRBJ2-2	CSAERGTGELFF	TGCAGCGCCGAGAGGGGAACCGGGGAGCTGTTTTTT
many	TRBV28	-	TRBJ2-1	CASSTSRSYNEQFF	-
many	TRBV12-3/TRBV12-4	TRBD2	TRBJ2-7	CASSQLAGEFGQYF	TGTGCCAGCAGTCAACTAGCGGGAGAATTTGGGCAGTACTTC
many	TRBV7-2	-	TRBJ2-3	CASRHYEDTQYF	TGTGCCAGCAGACACTACGAAGATACGCAGTATTTT
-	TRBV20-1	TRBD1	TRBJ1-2	CSARDPPLTGAGGYTF	TGCAGTGCTAGAGATCCCCCTTTGACAGGGGCAGGTGGCTACACCTTC
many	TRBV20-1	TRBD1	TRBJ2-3	CSAQTGGRTDTQYF	TGCAGTGCACAAACAGGGGGAAGGACAGATACGCAGTATTTT
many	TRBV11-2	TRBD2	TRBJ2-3	CASSSGGELDTQYF	TGTGCCAGCAGCTCGGGGGGGGAATTAGATACGCAGTATTTT